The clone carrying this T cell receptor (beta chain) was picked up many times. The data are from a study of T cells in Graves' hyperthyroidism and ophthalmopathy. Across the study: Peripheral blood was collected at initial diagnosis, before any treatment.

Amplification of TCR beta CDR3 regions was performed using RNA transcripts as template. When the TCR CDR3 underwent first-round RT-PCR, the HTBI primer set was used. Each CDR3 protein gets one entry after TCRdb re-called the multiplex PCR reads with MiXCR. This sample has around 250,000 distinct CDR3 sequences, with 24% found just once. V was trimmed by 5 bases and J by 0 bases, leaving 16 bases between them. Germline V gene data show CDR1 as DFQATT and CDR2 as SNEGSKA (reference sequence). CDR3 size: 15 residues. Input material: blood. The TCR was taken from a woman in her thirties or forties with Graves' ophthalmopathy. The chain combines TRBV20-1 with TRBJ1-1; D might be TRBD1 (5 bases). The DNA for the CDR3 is TGCAGTGCTGAGGATAGGGGATTAATGAACACTGAAGCTTTCTTT. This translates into CSAEDRGLMNTEAFF.